The source of this T cell receptor beta chain is a study of T cells in Graves' hyperthyroidism and ophthalmopathy. RNA transcripts yielded amplified TCR beta CDR3 regions. HTBI primers were the set used in a first-round RT-PCR of the TCR CDR3. TCRdb called the multiplex PCR reads again in MiXCR, with one record for every CDR3 protein. Here the sample spans about 690,000 distinct CDR3 sequences, around 15% being singletons. The V end lost 4 bases, the J end lost 2 bases, and 12 bases lay between the germline ends. The CDR3 runs 14 residues. Germline CDR1 reads DFQATT; CDR2 reads SNEGSKA (reference sequence).

The chain couples TRBV20-1 to TRBJ2-1; weak D call: TRBD2 (7 bases). This sequence was found in a man between 45 and 60 years old with Graves' hyperthyroidism. Sequenced material: blood. Here the CDR3 reads CSAKEGGPYNEQFF. The CDR3 DNA is TGCAGTGCTAAAGAGGGGGGGCCCTACAATGAGCAGTTCTTC.